Listed here are 30 T cell receptor beta chains from one sample, sequenced in a study of PD-1 blockade in classical Hodgkin lymphoma (TCRdb year 2020). The library relied on the immunoSEQ multiplex PCR assay. Held by TCRdb, this immuneACCESS table contains in-frame sequences only and omits some clones. Under half of the omission traces to an unresolved V gene where checked; the cause of the rest is unknown. For this sample there are some 70,000 clones; over 85% appear just once. 2.6% of the sample is taken by the ten largest. The sample's time point label, in plain terms: newly diagnosed, previously untreated cHL patient sample. Input material: peripheral blood mononuclear cells (PBMCs). Receptors originate from a human donor with classical Hodgkin lymphoma.

The chain is built from TRBV9 and TRBJ1-1; a possible D gene is TRBD1 (6 bases). CDR1 is SGDLS, CDR2 YYNGEE, per germline. The CDR3 runs to 17 residues. Deletions cut 0 bases from V and 4 bases from J, with 19 bases between. CDR3 nucleotides: TGTGCCAGCAGCGTAGTCGACGGGGGGGGCTCACCCACTGAAGCTTTCTTT. Translating gives CASSVVDGGGSPTEAFF.

The genes are TRBV15 and TRBJ1-2; 9 bases are a match to TRBD1. The germline V gene has CDR1 LNHNV and CDR2 YYDKDF (reference sequence). CDR3 length: 15 amino acids. Unmatched junction bases numbered 15, after V lost 8 bases and J lost 8 bases. CDR3 amino acids: CATSQASGQGSGYTF. CDR3 nucleotides: TGTGCCACCTCGCAAGCATCGGGACAGGGTAGCGGCTACACCTTC. The complete variable domain, with remaining parts taken from reference TRBV15 and TRBJ1-2, reads DAMVIQNPRYQVTQFGKPVTLSCSQTLNHNVMYWYQQKSSQAPKLLFHYYDKDFNNEADTPDNFQSRRPNTSFCFLDIRSPGLGDTAMYLCATSQASGQGSGYTFGSGTRLTVV.

The genes are TRBV5-5 and TRBJ2-6; D tentatively reads TRBD1 or TRBD2 (5 bases each). The V gene lost 2 bases and the J gene lost 1 base, with 10 bases spanning the gap. Per the germline V gene, CDR1 is SGHKS and CDR2 is YYEKEE (reference sequence). CDR3 size: 16 residues. CDR3 sequence (DNA): TGTGCCAGCAGCTTTGGGACCCAGTCTGGGGCCAACGTCCTGACTTTC. As protein: CASSFGTQSGANVLTF.

The genes are TRBV5-6 and TRBJ2-1; the match to TRBD1 covers 7 bases. Trimming took 0 bases from V and 3 from J; bases not matched to a gene: 6. The CDR3 loop spans 16 amino acids. Looked up from germline, CDR1 is SGHDT and CDR2 is YYEEEE. Written as DNA, the CDR3 is TGTGCCAGCAGCTTGGGCCACAGGGGAGACTACAATGAGCAGTTCTTC. Protein: CASSLGHRGDYNEQFF.

The rearrangement links TRBV19 to TRBJ2-2; D remains unclear. V was clipped by 5 bases and J by 4 bases, with 8 bases between them. From germline, CDR1 is LNHDA and CDR2 SQIVND (reference sequence). The CDR3 is made up of 13 amino acids. For the CDR3, the DNA is TGTGCCAGTAGTCAACAGCTCACCGGGGAGCTGTTTTTT. Its translation: CASSQQLTGELFF.

J is TRBJ1-2 and V is TRBV19; 11 bases map to TRBD1. J lost 4 bases, V lost 5 bases, and 15 bases had no gene match. Germline values: CDR1 LNHDA, CDR2 SQIVND (reference sequence). CDR3 length: 18 amino acids. CDR3 amino acids: CASSPSTGTGGLLYGYTF. Here the CDR3 DNA reads TGTGCCAGTAGTCCAAGTACCGGGACAGGGGGACTACTCTATGGCTACACCTTC. The whole variable domain, filled in from reference TRBV19 and TRBJ1-2, reads DGGITQSPKYLFRKEGQNVTLSCEQNLNHDAMYWYRQDPGQGLRLIYYSQIVNDFQKGDIAEGYSVSREKKESFPLTVTSAQKNPTAFYLCASSPSTGTGGLLYGYTFGSGTRLTVV.

This clone was recorded only once. This chain joins TRBV30 and TRBJ2-7; 8 bases line up with TRBD2. Trimming removed 2 bases from V and 2 bases from J; junction bases left unmatched: 8. Germline V gene data show CDR1 as GTSNPN and CDR2 as SVGIG (reference sequence). This CDR3 spans 15 amino acids. The CDR3: CAWSPRAGGPYEQYF. The CDR3, as DNA: TGTGCCTGGAGTCCGAGGGCGGGAGGACCCTACGAGCAGTACTTC. Full variable domain (remainder filled in from reference TRBV30 and TRBJ2-7): SQTIHQWPATLVQPVGSPLSLECTVEGTSNPNLYWYRQAAGRGLQLLFYSVGIGQISSEVPQNLSASRPQDRQFILSSKKLLLSDSGFYLCAWSPRAGGPYEQYFGPGTRLTVT.

The CDR3 DNA reads as TGTGCCAGCAGCTTAGGGGGGGGGTTCAATCAGCCCCAGCATTTT. Its protein is CASSLGGGFNQPQHF. This rearrangement joins TRBV7-2 to TRBJ1-5; D perhaps matches TRBD1 (5 bases). The CDR3 extends over 15 amino acids. Germline CDR1 reads SGHTA; CDR2 reads FQGNSA. The V and J ends lost 1 base and 3 bases respectively, with 10 bases between them.

This clone was detected only once. This chain links TRBV6-5 with TRBJ2-3; unclear D gene. V was shortened by 6 bases and J by 2 bases, with 9 bases between the two germline ends. The CDR3 consists of 13 residues. From germline, CDR1 is MNHEY and CDR2 SVGAGI. CDR3 protein: CASRWSDTDTQYF. The CDR3 region has the DNA TGTGCCAGCAGGTGGTCGGACACAGATACGCAGTATTTT.

V and J are TRBV6-4 and TRBJ1-6; D is ambiguous. Trimming took off 6 bases at V and 9 bases at J, with 15 bases between the two ends. This CDR3 has 14 amino acids. The V gene's germline CDR1 is MRHNA and CDR2 SNTAGT. The CDR3, as DNA: TGTGCCAGCAGATTCAACCTGCCATTTTCACCCCTCCACTTT. Protein product: CASRFNLPFSPLHF.

This rearrangement joins TRBV29-1 to TRBJ1-4; no clear D. Germline CDR1 is SQVTM and CDR2 is ANQGSEA. The CDR3 runs 15 residues. Between the trimmed V and J ends, which lost 4 bases and 0 bases, there was a span of 12 bases. The CDR3 bases are TGCAGCGTTGGGTCGGGTTTTGCAACTAATGAAAAACTGTTTTTT. Residues: CSVGSGFATNEKLFF.

This clone occurred a few times. The V gene is TRBV6-1, the J gene TRBJ1-1; D may be TRBD1 (6 bases). The CDR3 extends over 15 amino acids. Trimming removed 1 base at V and 4 bases at J, with 13 bases between. The germline CDR1 and CDR2 sequences are MNHNS and SASEGT. The CDR3 DNA reads TGTGCCAGCAGTGAAGTACAGGGTAGCGGCACTGAAGCTTTCTTT. As protein: CASSEVQGSGTEAFF.

The chain uses TRBV7-9 and TRBJ1-2; no firm D call. The V gene's germline CDR1 is SEHNR and CDR2 FQNEAQ (reference sequence). Trimming shortened V by 3 bases and J by 3 bases, and 8 bases separated the two germline ends. This CDR3 has 13 amino acids. CDR3 residues: CASSLNTDYGYTF. CDR3 bases: TGTGCCAGCAGCTTGAACACCGACTATGGCTACACCTTC.

V and J are TRBV10-3 and TRBJ1-2; weak D call: TRBD1 (5 bases). Trimming removed 0 bases from V and 7 bases from J, with 15 bases in between. Per the germline V gene, CDR1 is ENHRY and CDR2 is SYGVKD. The CDR3 is 15 amino acids. This CDR3 is CAISESLGREGGYTF. CDR3 nucleotides: TGTGCCATCAGTGAGTCTCTCGGCAGGGAGGGTGGCTACACCTTC.

V is TRBV7-2 and J is TRBJ2-5, with D unresolved. This CDR3 has 13 amino acids. The V and J ends lost 4 bases and 4 bases respectively, with 10 bases between them. CDR1 and CDR2 (germline): SGHTA, FQGNSA. This chain's CDR3 is CASSWRARETQYF. The CDR3, as DNA: TGTGCCAGCAGCTGGCGAGCCCGAGAGACCCAGTACTTC.

V is TRBV4-1 and J is TRBJ1-3, with D uncertain. The CDR3 spans 15 residues. CDR1 and CDR2 from the germline V gene are MGHRA and YSYEKL. Trimming left V 0 bases short and J 1 base short, with 7 bases between. The DNA for the CDR3 is TGCGCCAGCAGCCAAGAGTACGAGTCTGGAAACACCATATATTTT. Protein product: CASSQEYESGNTIYF.

J is TRBJ2-2 and V is TRBV10-2; D gene unclear. This CDR3 region has 16 residues. Looked up from germline, CDR1 is WSHSY and CDR2 is SAAADI. V was cut by 4 bases and J by 4 bases, with 16 bases left in between. CDR3 protein: CASSGSQTWLTGELFF. The CDR3 nucleotides read TGCGCCAGCAGTGGATCTCAGACCTGGCTCACCGGGGAGCTGTTTTTT.

The V and J genes are TRBV18 and TRBJ1-1; D remains unclear. This CDR3 is 13 amino acids long. CDR1 and CDR2 (germline): KGHSH, LQKENI. V shed 6 bases and J shed 1 base, with 9 bases lying between them. The CDR3, as DNA: TGTGCCAGCTCCCGACGGACGAACACTGAAGCTTTCTTT. This gives the protein CASSRRTNTEAFF.

The chain has TRBV6-1 and TRBJ2-6, with D uncertain. This CDR3 contains 15 residues. V shed 3 bases and J shed 2 bases, with 8 bases lying between them. Germline V gives CDR1 MNHNS, CDR2 SASEGT. The CDR3 spells CASSDGDPGANVLTF. CDR3 DNA: TGTGCCAGCAGTGACGGCGACCCTGGGGCCAACGTCCTGACTTTC.

V is TRBV6-5 and J is TRBJ1-1, with D hard to call. The germline gives CDR1 MNHEY, CDR2 SVGAGI. V was cut by 7 bases and J by 1 base, with 10 bases left in between. The CDR3 contains 13 residues. CDR3 sequence reads: CASTNPRNTEAFF. The CDR3 bases are TGTGCCAGCACCAATCCTCGGAACACTGAAGCTTTCTTT.

The chain combines TRBV11-3 with TRBJ2-1, with TRBD2 identical over 13 bases. Losses at the gene ends were 5 bases for V and 5 bases for J; bases not matched to a gene: 3. This CDR3 comprises 15 residues. Germline V CDR1 and CDR2: SGHNT, YENEEA. Written as DNA, the CDR3 is TGTGCCAGCAGCACCGGGACTAGCGGGAACAATGAGCAGTTCTTC. Amino acid sequence: CASSTGTSGNNEQFF.

A single count supports this clone. V usage is TRBV11-2 and J usage is TRBJ1-1; weak D call: TRBD1 (5 bases). This CDR3 region has 13 residues. Germline lookup yields CDR1 SGHAT and CDR2 FQNNGV. The V end was cut by 4 bases, the J end by 10 bases, with 16 bases between. CDR3 amino acids: CASSSAGGRGAFF. As DNA, the CDR3 is TGTGCCAGCAGCTCCGCGGGGGGGAGGGGAGCTTTCTTT.

This chain connects TRBV4-1 to TRBJ2-7; 7 bases map to TRBD2. Per germline, CDR1 MGHRA and CDR2 YSYEKL. The V and J ends lost 0 bases and 4 bases, in that order; junction bases with no gene match: 6. The CDR3 covers 15 residues. This CDR3 reads CASSQDPGGGYEQYF. In nucleotides, the CDR3 is TGCGCCAGCAGCCAAGACCCTGGGGGGGGTTACGAGCAGTACTTC.

V gene TRBV27 combines with J gene TRBJ2-4; D call uncertain. The germline gives CDR1 MNHEY, CDR2 SMNVEV (reference sequence). V was clipped by 3 bases and J by 6 bases, with 9 bases between them. The CDR3 has 13 amino acids. CDR3 in amino acids: CASSFDPANIQYF. The CDR3 DNA sequence: TGTGCCAGCAGTTTTGATCCGGCAAACATTCAGTACTTC.

The gene calls are TRBV29-1 and TRBJ2-5; 11 nucleotides line up with TRBD2. V gave up 4 bases and J gave up 4 bases; unmatched junction bases: 5. Germline V gene data show CDR1 as SQVTM and CDR2 as ANQGSEA. This CDR3 region has 14 residues. CDR3 residues: CSVAISGRAETQYF. For the CDR3, the DNA is TGCAGCGTTGCTATTAGCGGGAGGGCAGAGACCCAGTACTTC.

The chain couples TRBV20-1 to TRBJ1-2; D is uncertain. V lost 4 bases and J 2 bases, leaving 2 bases between the germline ends. CDR1 is DFQATT and CDR2 is SNEGSKA in the germline V gene (reference sequence). CDR3 length: 10 residues. The CDR3 DNA reads TGCAGTGCTACGAACTATGGCTACACCTTC. It encodes CSATNYGYTF.

This clone occurred once. The chain is built from TRBV15 and TRBJ2-4; TRBD1 matches at 7 bases. The V gene end was trimmed by 7 bases and the J gene end by 5 bases; junction bases not matched to a gene: 2. CDR1 and CDR2 (germline): LNHNV, YYDKDF (reference sequence). The CDR3 contains 12 residues. The CDR3 DNA sequence: TGTGCCACCAAGGGGGCCGAAAACATTCAGTACTTC. The encoded protein is CATKGAENIQYF. The whole variable domain, filled in from reference TRBV15 and TRBJ2-4, reads DAMVIQNPRYQVTQFGKPVTLSCSQTLNHNVMYWYQQKSSQAPKLLFHYYDKDFNNEADTPDNFQSRRPNTSFCFLDIRSPGLGDTAMYLCATKGAENIQYFGAGTRLSVL.

The V call is TRBV6-6, the J call TRBJ1-4; TRBD1 is a possible D gene (5 bases). V was trimmed by 6 bases and J by 5 bases, leaving 16 bases between them. Germline CDR1 is MNHNY and CDR2 is SVGAGI (reference sequence). The length of the CDR3 is 15 residues. CDR3 bases: TGTGCCAGCAGCCGGGGAGGGACGGGAAATGAAAAACTGTTTTTT. Translation: CASSRGGTGNEKLFF.

The chain combines TRBV29-1 with TRBJ1-1, with D possibly matching TRBD1 (5 bases). The CDR3 loop spans 13 amino acids. Germline V CDR1 and CDR2: SQVTM, ANQGSEA. Trimming removed 7 bases from V and 8 bases from J, with 20 bases in between. The CDR3 region has the DNA TGCAGCGCCTCCAACGGCAGGGTGGGAGAAGCTTTCTTT. Translation: CSASNGRVGEAFF.

This clone has a single count. This chain uses TRBV5-4 with TRBJ2-2, with D possibly TRBD1 on 5 matching bases. This CDR3 region has 14 residues. The V gene lost 4 bases and the J gene lost 3 bases, with 10 bases spanning the gap. Germline CDR1 reads SGHNT; CDR2 reads YYREEE (reference sequence). CDR3 nucleotide sequence: TGTGCCAGCAGCCCGACGACAGACACCGGGGAGCTGTTTTTT. Translation gives CASSPTTDTGELFF.